This T cell receptor beta chain was retrieved from a study of response to subunit inactivated influenza vaccine. Study results and limitations: That few new T cells are recruited by each seasonal influenza vaccination was the authors' suggestion.

With respect to this clonotype: Its matching antigen is unknown.

From the RT-PCR reads, TCRdb called clonotypes with MiXCR, one entry per CDR3 protein. The data show some 850,000 distinct CDR3 sequences, with about a fifth seen just once and approximately 10% held by the top ten. The V gene's germline CDR1 is SQVTM and CDR2 ANQGSEA. This CDR3 region has 15 residues. The germline V and J ends were trimmed by 4 bases and 2 bases, with 14 bases remaining between them. Sequenced here: PBMCs from blood, sampled more than 4 days after vaccination. The rearrangement joins TRBV29-1 to TRBJ2-2; D gene uncertain. This sequence was found in a man aged 50-59 years who received an inactivated influenza vaccine. The CDR3 DNA is TGCAGCGTTGCCCCGGAAAACCTAAACACCGGGGAGCTGTTTTTT. Encoded protein: CSVAPENLNTGELFF.